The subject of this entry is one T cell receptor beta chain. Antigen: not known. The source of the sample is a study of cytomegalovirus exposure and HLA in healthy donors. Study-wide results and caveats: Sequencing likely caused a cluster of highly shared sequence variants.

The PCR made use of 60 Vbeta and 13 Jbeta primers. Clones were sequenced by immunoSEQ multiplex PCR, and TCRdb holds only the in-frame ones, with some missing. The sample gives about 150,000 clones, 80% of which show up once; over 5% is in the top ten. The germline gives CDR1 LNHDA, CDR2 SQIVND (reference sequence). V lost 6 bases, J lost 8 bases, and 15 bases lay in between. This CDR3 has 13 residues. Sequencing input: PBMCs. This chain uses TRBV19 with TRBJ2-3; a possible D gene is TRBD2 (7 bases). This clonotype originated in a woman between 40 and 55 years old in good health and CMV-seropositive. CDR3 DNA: TGTGCCAGTAGGACGACTAGCAGGGGTACGCAGTATTTT. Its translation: CASRTTSRGTQYF.